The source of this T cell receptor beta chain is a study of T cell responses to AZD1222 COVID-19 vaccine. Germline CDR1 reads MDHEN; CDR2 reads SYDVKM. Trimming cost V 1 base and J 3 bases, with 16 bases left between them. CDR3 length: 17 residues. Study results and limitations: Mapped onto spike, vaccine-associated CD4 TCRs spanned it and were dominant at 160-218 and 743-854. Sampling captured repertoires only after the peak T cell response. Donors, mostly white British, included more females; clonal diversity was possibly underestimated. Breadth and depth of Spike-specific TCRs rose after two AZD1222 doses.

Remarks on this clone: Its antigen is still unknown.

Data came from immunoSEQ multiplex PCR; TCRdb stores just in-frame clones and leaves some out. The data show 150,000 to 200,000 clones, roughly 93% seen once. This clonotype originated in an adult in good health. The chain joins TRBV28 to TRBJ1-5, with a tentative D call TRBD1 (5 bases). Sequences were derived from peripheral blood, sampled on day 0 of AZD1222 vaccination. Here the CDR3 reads CASSLFEGMRFNQPQHF. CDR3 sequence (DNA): TGTGCCAGCAGTTTATTTGAGGGGATGAGGTTCAATCAGCCCCAGCATTTT.